Here is one TCR beta chain with its context. Its antigen has not been determined. No base-level quality is on record; no much larger clone is a single base apart. The record originates from a study of T cells after somatic rescue of genetic block (dated by TCRdb to 2020 to 2021). Context from the whole study: What the study looked at was long-term robustness, specifically in a T-cell system that came about through somatic rescue of a genetic block in T-cell development.

Libraries were prepared through the immunoSEQ multiplex PCR assay. As stored in TCRdb, this immuneACCESS dataset retains in-frame rearrangements with V and J assigned. A fraction of the clones does not appear; measured against another copy, unresolved V genes explain less than half of the discrepancy, and the remainder lacks a known reason. The table for this sample lists more than 10,000 clones; roughly two thirds of them were counted only once. Around 20% of the sample comes from the top ten. Its CDR3 holds 14 amino acids, cysteine through phenylalanine. The entry retains the CDR3 DNA only, 42 bases that are in frame from base 1. V loses 3 bases of germline sequence and J loses 1 base, and the interval between the two ends is 8 bases. CDR1 and CDR2, looked up from the germline V gene, are SGHRS and YFSETQ.

This TCR came from a boy between 10 and 17 years old. Specimen: peripheral blood mononuclear cells (PBMCs). The rearrangement joined TRBV5-1 to TRBJ2-1, with the D segment identity uncertain. The CDR3 has the sequence CASSYTGSYNEQFF. The nucleotides are TGCGCCAGCAGCTACACCGGGTCCTACAATGAGCAGTTCTTC.